This T cell receptor (beta chain) stems from a study of vaccination and CD4 T cells after COVID-19. The CDR3 loop spans 15 amino acids. CDR1 and CDR2 from the germline V gene are SNHLY and FYNNEI. V trimming: 6 bases; J trimming: 5 bases; junction bases outside the gene matches: 7. The treatment is: approximately 9-day PBMC culture with coronavirus spike peptide pools or control peptides (ViraFEST assay). Regarding the study as a whole: Analysis covered relatively few convalescent patients and lacked any early post-infection timepoints.

The sample holds a few counts of this clonotype. What it binds is not known. Cultured CD4+ T-cell DNA underwent Oncomine TCR Beta short-read sequencing. From the PCR reads, TCRdb called clonotypes with MiXCR, one entry per CDR3 protein. The sample consists of under 20,000 distinct CDR3 sequences, about 42% of them appearing once. V usage is TRBV2 and J usage is TRBJ1-5; TRBD1 agrees at 10 bases. The sequence was collected from a human donor who had recovered from COVID-19. Source: CD4+ T cells from blood, cultured in vitro, taken before SARS-CoV-2 vaccination. CDR3: CASRQDRGRDQPQHF. CDR3 coding DNA: TGTGCCAGCAGACAGGACAGGGGGAGAGATCAGCCCCAGCATTTT.